The TCR beta chain under discussion was sequenced for a study of blood T cell repertoires in COVID-19. Looking at the study overall: The samples span acute and convalescent COVID-19 from the United States, Italy and Spain. Sources were T cells, B-cell-depleted T cells, or PBMCs; the material itself was cDNA or gDNA.

Recruitment covered about two dozen US areas and drew participants whose ages spanned roughly 18 to 90 years. Donors of Cohort 3 who recovered were those that had two negative PCRs, clearance, or symptom resolution. J lost 1 base, V lost 1 base, and 0 bases had no gene match. The germline V gene has CDR1 SNHLY and CDR2 FYNNEI. CDR3 length: 15 residues. Generated by immunoSEQ multiplex PCR, the TCRdb table keeps only in-frame clones and is missing some. Of 200,000 to 250,000 clones in the sample, roughly 84% were seen once. This chain links TRBV2 with TRBJ2-1, with 8 bases aligning to TRBD1. The receptor was derived from a woman in her 40s who had recovered from COVID-19. Sequencing was done on a sample of PBMCs or T cells enriched from blood (not recorded which). CDR3 sequence: CASSEGQGSYNEQFF. The CDR3 bases are TGTGCCAGCAGTGAAGGACAGGGGTCCTACAATGAGCAGTTCTTC.